A selection of T cell receptor beta chains follows, all from one sample in a study of OX40 agonist ivuxolimab in advanced cancers. Data came from immunoSEQ multiplex PCR; TCRdb stores just in-frame clones and leaves some out. The data hold roughly 120,000 clones, with less than 95% observed a single time. This sample comprised CD4+ or CD8+ T cells sorted from blood, obtained in a trial of the OX40 agonist ivuxolimab. The receptors shown here come from an adult with an advanced solid tumor such as melanoma, head and neck, liver or kidney cancer. Both conserved end residues are part of each CDR3. The D gene is left open where the match is weak.

TRBD1,TRBV7-8,CASSLMGGTGGTGELFF
.,TRBV9,CASSADSRPAYEQYF
.,TRBV11-2,CASSFSEGNEQFF
.,TRBV7-2,CASSQWTLVTGELFF
.,TRBV19,CASSGQGRMKAFF
.,TRBV5-4,CASSKGVGTDTQYF
TRBD1,TRBV25-1,CASSVPGQGTDTQYF
TRBD1,TRBV7-6,CASRPGQGAGGELFF
.,TRBV27,CASSPDEVGLHTTSYNEQFF
.,TRBV29-1,CSVGLAYEQYF
.,TRBV7-6,CASSPLSPTGGNTIYF
.,TRBV12-5,CASGVEGNEKLFF
TRBD2,TRBV6-5,CASSPGTSVETQYF
.,TRBV30,CAWSVLEPNNEQFF
TRBD1,TRBV7-2,CASSLAYRGNQPQHF
TRBD1,TRBV19,CASTPLPGQGGLPQHF
TRBD1,TRBV27,CASTRTGMNEQFF
.,TRBV27,CASSLRRRGGQFYEQYF
.,TRBV19,CASSILSSSMSDGYTF
.,TRBV25-1,CASSEWGTGRYEQYF
.,TRBV11-2,CASSLRETPYNEQFF
TRBD2,TRBV27,CASKSGLAGAYEQYF
.,TRBV29-1,CSVGSGNTEAFF
TRBD1,TRBV30,CAWTRAGGYEQYF
.,TRBV5-6,CASSLRTGDSNQPQHF
TRBD2,TRBV6-1,CASSGTYTDTQYF
.,TRBV27,CASSPQGRSIIPDEQFF
TRBD2,TRBV19,CASSIGLTSRAYNEQFF
.,TRBV18,CASSPPGGGNTIYF
TRBD1,TRBV25-1,CASSEGTGWLSEKLFF
.,TRBV27,CASSYPTGDSGNTIYF
TRBD1,TRBV19,CASRDRKVSQPQHF
.,TRBV5-4,CASRVGAGGANVLTF
.,TRBV27,CASASLYPSYNEQFF
TRBD2,TRBV7-3,CASSLFPSGIPGELFF
.,TRBV30,CAWSRVRGAFSTEAFF
.,TRBV5-6,CASRLDWGEAFF
TRBD2,TRBV18,CASSGTSVAGELFF
TRBD1,TRBV5-1,CASSTSGTGNNEQYF
.,TRBV5-8,CASSLPPVSGNTIYF
TRBD2,TRBV28,CASTQRGLAAKNIQYF
TRBD2,TRBV7-9,CASSPRLADYNEQFF
.,TRBV7-6,CASSFQDTQYF